This T cell receptor (beta chain) was recorded in a study of blood T cell repertoires in COVID-19. Study-level background: Sample material is recorded as cDNA or gDNA derived from T cells, B-cell-depleted T cells, or PBMCs.

Original processing methods: Reference gene primer amplification gave nucleated cell count estimates. Generated by immunoSEQ multiplex PCR, the TCRdb table keeps only in-frame clones and is missing some. V and J calls and clone size are given by that table; D and trimming were obtained from the DNA. This table has 55,000 to 70,000 clones, more than 75% appearing once. This clone was seen a handful of times. Residents of 24 US areas, aged about 18 to 100 years, made up the participants. Donors were grouped by their self-reported clinical history. The TCR sequence derives from a woman in her 40s who had recovered from COVID-19. Sequences were obtained from PBMCs or T cells enriched from blood (not recorded which).

Here the CDR3 reads CATSDVRGGEGNEQFF. CDR3 sequence (DNA): TGTGCCACCAGTGATGTCAGGGGAGGGGAAGGCAATGAGCAGTTCTTC. V usage is TRBV24-1 and J usage is TRBJ2-1; possible D gene TRBD2, 7 bases. Germline values: CDR1 KGHDR, CDR2 SFDVKD. The V end was cut by 3 bases, the J end by 6 bases, with 17 bases between. The CDR3 spans 16 residues.